The entry below describes one T cell receptor beta chain. The record originates from a study of regulatory T cells in long-lasting Graves disease. With iRepertoire HTBI primers and Arm-PCR of CDR3 regions, TCR beta libraries were built. TCRdb redid the calling of the multiplex PCR reads with MiXCR, one entry per CDR3 protein. The top ten hold around 26% of the sample, which has 400,000 or so distinct CDR3 sequences, 23% seen once. Time point in this sample: persistent/refractory GD, antithyroid drugs over 5 years with positive TRAb. Scientists built the TCR library using RNA that was extracted from PBMCs. V lost 5 bases and J lost 3, with 11 bases in between. CDR3 length: 13 amino acids. Germline V gene sequence: CDR1 LNHDA, CDR2 SQIVND (reference sequence).

The source of this sequence is a female donor with Graves disease. The sample in question was peripheral blood mononuclear cells (PBMCs), obtained when the disease was refractory, from a patient treated with antithyroid drugs. V is TRBV19 and J is TRBJ2-7; perhaps TRBD1 as D (5 bases). The DNA for the CDR3 is TGTGCCAGTAGTGAAGGGGTCCACTACGAGCAGTACTTC. Its protein is CASSEGVHYEQYF.